The entry below describes one T cell receptor (beta chain). The germline gives CDR1 MNHNY, CDR2 SVGAGI (reference sequence). CDR3 size: 15 residues. V lost 0 bases to trimming and J lost 7 bases, with 10 bases between them. The sample belongs to a study of T cells in Graves' hyperthyroidism and ophthalmopathy. RNA transcripts provided the source from which TCR beta CDR3 regions were amplified. HTBI primers were used for first-round RT-PCR of the TCR CDR3. One entry per CDR3 protein, called by TCRdb with MiXCR from the multiplex PCR reads. The data contain a few hundred thousand distinct CDR3 sequences, approximately 16% of them singletons.

The sequenced sample consisted of blood. The sequence was obtained from a woman under 40 with Graves' ophthalmopathy. This chain uses TRBV6-6 with TRBJ1-6; unclear D gene. The CDR3 here is CASSYSGGPNSPLHF. Here the CDR3 DNA reads TGTGCCAGCAGTTACTCGGGAGGGCCAAATTCACCCCTCCACTTT.